Listed here is a single TCR beta chain. The antigen this receptor binds is unknown. The record has no base qualities; no much larger clone is one base away. TCRbeta CDR3 regions were amplified from genomic DNA using the immunoSEQ Assay, a bias-controlled multiplex PCR. As for how the authors treated the data: Within the assay, amplification of reference gene primers was used to estimate how many nucleated cells each sample contained. Sequence reads were collapsed and filtered to measure the absolute abundance of every unique TCRbeta CDR3 rearrangement. For each sample, productive Simpson clonality was calculated by taking the square root of Simpson's diversity index across productive rearrangements. The immuneACCESS repertoire file appears here via TCRdb, limited to in-frame rearrangements. These files lack a portion of the clones; in checked studies, under half of the deficit traces to unresolved V genes, and the cause of the others is not known. V, J and clone size reflect that table, while D and trimming were determined from the DNA. The sample includes under 200,000 clones, with 86% observed a single time. 5.6% of the sample rests with the top ten.

This sample was taken from a study of blood T cell repertoires in COVID-19 (dated by TCRdb to between 2020 and 2021). In the study overall: Samples covering the acute and convalescent phases of COVID-19 were provided by collaborators in the United States, Italy and Spain. The material from the prospective study consisted of cDNA or gDNA derived from T cells, B-cell-depleted T cells, or PBMCs. Nearly every sample came with metadata listing a de-identified subject ID, COVID-19 status, age in years and sex. Where available, HLA class I and class II types were taken from metadata supplied by the sample provider and were not determined by assay-based typing. A freely available public database, intended as a resource for researchers studying the immune response to SARS-CoV-2, is where the repertoires were released. The samples were drawn from two sources: the first 160 participants of the ongoing ImmuneRACE study, and 1,200 or so subjects contributed by 6 global collaborators. The dataset comprised deeply sampled blood TCRbeta repertoires from subjects exposed to, actively infected with, or recovered from COVID-19. The paper as a whole reports these results and caveats: The quantity of clinical and demographic metadata differed by source and by participant and was supplied without curation.

The CDR3 runs 14 amino acids, cysteine and phenylalanine included. CDR3 DNA is the only sequence kept; it has 42 bases, read in frame from the first base. Looking up the germline V gene yields CDR1 MDHEN and CDR2 SYDVKM. Cut back by 6 bases and 7 bases, the V and J ends lie 15 bases apart. Enrolling through a virtual design, the prospective study's participants ranged in age from roughly 18 to 90 years and lived across approximately 25 United States geographic areas. To assign participants to cohorts, the prospective study relied on clinical history that participants themselves reported in a screening survey and a study questionnaire. In the prospective study, whole blood, serum and a nasopharyngeal or oropharyngeal swab were collected from each participant by mobile phlebotomists. Participants in the prospective study had the option to provide additional blood draws and questionnaires over an approximately 2-month period. Before DNA extraction, prospective study blood samples were shipped either frozen or at room temperature.

The chain uses TRBV28 and TRBJ2-2; perhaps TRBD2 is the D gene, with 7 bases matching. Source material: PBMCs or T cells enriched from blood (not recorded which). The receptor's source is a man aged 35-49 years with acute COVID-19. The CDR3: CASSRTGRGGELFF. The sequenced DNA: TGTGCCAGCAGCCGAACAGGGAGGGGCGGGGAGCTGTTTTTT. Beyond the CDR3, the reference TRBV28 and TRBJ2-2 genes provide the residues; the full variable domain reads: DVKVTQSSRYLVKRTGEKVFLECVQDMDHENMFWYRQDPGLGLRLIYFSYDVKMKEKGDIPEGYSVSREKKERFSLILESASTNQTSMYLCASSRTGRGGELFFGEGSRLTVL.